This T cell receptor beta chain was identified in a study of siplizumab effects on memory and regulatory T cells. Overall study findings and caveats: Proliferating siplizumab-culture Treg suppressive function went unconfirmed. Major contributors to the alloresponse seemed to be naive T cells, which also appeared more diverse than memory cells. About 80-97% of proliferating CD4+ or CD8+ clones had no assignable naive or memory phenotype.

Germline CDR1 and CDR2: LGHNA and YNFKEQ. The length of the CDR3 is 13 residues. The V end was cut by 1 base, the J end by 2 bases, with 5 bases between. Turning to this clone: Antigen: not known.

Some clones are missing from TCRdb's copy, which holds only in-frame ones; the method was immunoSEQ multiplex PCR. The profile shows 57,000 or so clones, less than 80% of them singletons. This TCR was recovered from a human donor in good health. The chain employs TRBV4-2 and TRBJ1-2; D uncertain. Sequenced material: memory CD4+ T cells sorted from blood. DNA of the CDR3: TGTGCCAGCAGCCAAGGGACCAACTATGGCTACACCTTC. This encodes CASSQGTNYGYTF.